Following are 32 T cell receptor beta chains from one sample sequenced in a study of T-cell reconstitution after alpha-beta-depleted transplantation in children. Preparing the TCRbeta library involved the use of unique molecular identifiers. TCRdb ran MiXCR on the PCR reads and lists one entry per CDR3 protein. Among a few hundred thousand distinct CDR3 sequences listed, roughly 13% were seen once. Sample: PBMCs, mostly from graft donor cells, taken 360 days after TCRalphabeta/CD19-depleted stem cell transplant. These receptors all stem from a male patient between 10 and 17 years old who had a stem cell transplant for acute myeloid leukemia, so the T cells may come from the graft donor.

V is TRBV6-6 and J is TRBJ2-7, with TRBD2 as a possible D gene (6 bases). The CDR3 runs to 13 residues. CDR1 MNHNY and CDR2 SVGAGI come from the germline V gene (reference sequence). Trimming shortened V by 2 bases and J by 5 bases, and 10 bases separated the two germline ends. CDR3 amino acids: CASSYGGSDEQYF. The CDR3 nucleotides are TGTGCCAGCAGTTACGGAGGGAGCGACGAGCAGTACTTC.

The chain links TRBV7-2 to TRBJ2-7, with D uncertain. CDR1 is SGHTA and CDR2 is FQGNSA in the germline V gene. Trimming pared 0 bases from V and 0 bases from J, leaving 12 bases between. The CDR3 covers 16 residues. CDR3 residues: CASSLAPIRSSYEQYF. The CDR3 nucleotides are TGTGCCAGCAGCTTAGCGCCCATCAGGAGCTCCTACGAGCAGTACTTC.

This chain connects TRBV29-1 to TRBJ2-2, with D uncertain. With 5 bases removed from V and 4 bases from J, the gap between germline ends came to 5 bases. The length of the CDR3 is 11 residues. The germline V gene encodes CDR1 SQVTM and CDR2 ANQGSEA. The CDR3 region has the DNA TGCAGCGTTCCCATCACCGGGGAGCTGTTTTTT. Translating gives CSVPITGELFF.

This rearrangement joins TRBV7-8 to TRBJ2-3; TRBD2 matches at 12 bases. CDR3 size: 19 residues. The ends lost 7 bases at V and 1 base at J; junction bases unmatched: 15. In germline, CDR1 is SGHVS, CDR2 FQNEAQ. The CDR3 region is CASTPKGLAGGPGTDTQYF. Written as DNA, the CDR3 is TGTGCCAGCACCCCCAAGGGGCTAGCGGGAGGGCCCGGCACAGATACGCAGTATTTT.

A few counts support this clonotype. The chain couples TRBV6-2 or TRBV6-3 to TRBJ2-1, with D tentatively TRBD2 (6 bases). Germline V gene sequence: CDR1 MNHEY, CDR2 SVGEGT. The CDR3 covers 15 residues. Trimming removed 1 base at V and 4 bases at J, with 11 bases between. The CDR3 here is CASSYYGGVYNEQFF. The CDR3 DNA reads TGTGCCAGCAGTTACTATGGCGGGGTATACAATGAGCAGTTCTTC.

This clonotype occurred many times. The V gene is TRBV28, the J gene TRBJ1-4; TRBD1 matches 9 bases. CDR3 size: 14 residues. Germline V gives CDR1 MDHEN, CDR2 SYDVKM. Germline trimming cut 7 bases from V and 5 bases from J; bases unmatched to any gene: 5. In nucleotides, the CDR3 is TGTGCCAGCAAGACCGGGACAGGGAATGAAAAACTGTTTTTT. It yields the protein CASKTGTGNEKLFF.

This clonotype was recorded a few times. J is TRBJ2-5 and V is TRBV28, with D possibly being TRBD2 (5 bases). Germline V gene sequence: CDR1 MDHEN, CDR2 SYDVKM. V was trimmed by 10 bases and J by 1 base, leaving 13 bases between them. CDR3 size: 13 residues. CDR3 coding DNA: TGTGCCACCCTCACCGGGGTCCAAGAGACCCAGTACTTC. The encoded protein is CATLTGVQETQYF.

The genes are TRBV20-1 and TRBJ2-3, with unresolved D. CDR3 size: 15 residues. Trimming removed 3 bases from V and 2 bases from J, with 15 bases in between. Germline V gene data show CDR1 as DFQATT and CDR2 as SNEGSKA (reference sequence). The CDR3 nucleotides are TGCAGTGCTAGTTGGACCGCCCCCAACACAGATACGCAGTATTTT. This codes for CSASWTAPNTDTQYF.

The J gene is TRBJ2-7, the V gene TRBV6-2 or TRBV6-3; 7 bases align to TRBD1. Per germline, CDR1 MNHEY and CDR2 SVGEGT. The length of the CDR3 is 13 residues. After removal of 7 bases from V and 13 bases from J, the junction contained 16 bases not matched to a gene. The CDR3 region is CASIYAPGTEGYF. Written as DNA, the CDR3 is TGTGCCAGCATCTACGCCCCCGGGACAGAAGGATACTTC.

This chain uses TRBV29-1 with TRBJ2-5; perhaps TRBD2 as D (6 bases). From germline, CDR1 is SQVTM and CDR2 ANQGSEA. Trimming took off 0 bases at V and 2 bases at J, with 19 bases between the two ends. This CDR3 contains 17 residues. The CDR3 nucleotides are TGCAGCGTTGAAGATGTGGGGGGTGTCCAGTTACAAGAGACCCAGTACTTC. This translates into CSVEDVGGVQLQETQYF. The full variable domain, its missing parts supplied by reference TRBV29-1 and TRBJ2-5, is SAVISQKPSRDICQRGTSLTIQCQVDSQVTMMFWYRQQPGQSLTLIATANQGSEATYESGFVIDKFPISRPNLTFSTLTVSNMSPEDSSIYLCSVEDVGGVQLQETQYFGPGTRLLVL.

This clonotype was seen a handful of times. The chain recombines TRBV27 with TRBJ2-3; D unclear. The CDR3 is 14 residues long. Germline values: CDR1 MNHEY, CDR2 SMNVEV (reference sequence). Trimming pared 6 bases from V and 6 bases from J, leaving 16 bases between. CDR3: CASRESGFRDTQYF. As DNA, the CDR3 is TGTGCCAGCAGGGAATCCGGGTTCCGCGATACGCAGTATTTT.

The chain employs TRBV18 and TRBJ2-5; D unresolved. The CDR3 covers 12 residues. Trimming shortened V by 3 bases and J by 4 bases, and 6 bases separated the two germline ends. In germline, CDR1 is KGHSH, CDR2 LQKENI. CDR3 DNA sequence: TGTGCCAGCTCACCGAGCGCAGAGACCCAGTACTTC. As protein: CASSPSAETQYF.

The rearrangement uses TRBV20-1 and TRBJ1-1; D remains unclear. The CDR3 totals 11 residues. Germline values: CDR1 DFQATT, CDR2 SNEGSKA (reference sequence). CDR3 amino acids: CRGKGGAEAFF. CDR3 nucleotides: TGCAGGGGGAAAGGAGGCGCTGAAGCTTTCTTT.

This rearrangement joins TRBV5-1 to TRBJ2-3; 12 bases map to TRBD2. Germline V CDR1 and CDR2: SGHRS, YFSETQ. The CDR3 contains 16 residues. The V gene end was trimmed by 4 bases and the J gene end by 5 bases; junction bases not matched to a gene: 8. CDR3 sequence reads: CASSTPSGRGQDTQYF. CDR3 nucleotides: TGCGCCAGCAGCACTCCTAGCGGGAGGGGTCAAGATACGCAGTATTTT. Full variable domain (outside the CDR3, taken from reference TRBV5-1 and TRBJ2-3): KAGVTQTPRYLIKTRGQQVTLSCSPISGHRSVSWYQQTPGQGLQFLFEYFSETQRNKGNFPGRFSGRQFSNSRSEMNVSTLELGDSALYLCASSTPSGRGQDTQYFGPGTRLTVL.

This clonotype appeared many times. The V call is TRBV7-9, the J call TRBJ2-7; possibly TRBD1 for D (6 bases). The V and J ends lost 5 bases and 2 bases respectively, with 13 bases between them. This CDR3 has 14 amino acids. Germline V gene data show CDR1 as SEHNR and CDR2 as FQNEAQ (reference sequence). CDR3 nucleotide sequence: TGTGCCAGCAGCGTTACAGGGTTACCCTACGAGCAGTACTTC. It encodes CASSVTGLPYEQYF.

The genes are TRBV20-1 and TRBJ2-3; perhaps TRBD1 as D (7 bases). Germline V CDR1 and CDR2: DFQATT, SNEGSKA (reference sequence). This CDR3 comprises 14 residues. The DNA of the CDR3 is TGCAGCCCACCGCGGGCAGGGGGGACAGATACGCAGTATTTT. It specifies CSPPRAGGTDTQYF.

This clonotype was seen more than once but under ten times. This chain links TRBV6-5 with TRBJ2-5; D call uncertain. The ends were cut back, 4 bases at V and 5 bases at J, with 14 bases in the middle. Looked up from germline, CDR1 is MNHEY and CDR2 is SVGAGI. This CDR3 region has 14 residues. The CDR3 nucleotides are TGTGCCAGCAGTTCCCGACGGAAGCTGGAGACCCAGTACTTC. Protein: CASSSRRKLETQYF.

This clonotype was seen more than once but under ten times. The chain recombines TRBV2 with TRBJ2-2, with 10 bases fitting TRBD2. Unmatched junction bases numbered 7, after V lost 0 bases and J lost 12 bases. Per the germline V gene, CDR1 is SNHLY and CDR2 is FYNNEI. This CDR3 region has 15 residues. The CDR3 protein is CASSEAQRGGLQLFF. The CDR3 DNA reads as TGTGCCAGCAGTGAAGCCCAGCGGGGGGGCCTCCAGCTGTTTTTT.

The V call is TRBV7-2, the J call TRBJ2-1; D is possibly TRBD1 or TRBD2 (5 bases each). The germline gives CDR1 SGHTA, CDR2 FQGNSA. There are 11 residues in the CDR3. V lost 5 bases and J lost 12, with 11 bases in between. The CDR3 DNA reads TGTGCCAGCAGCCCGGGACCAGGGCAGTTCTTC. It codes for CASSPGPGQFF.

The chain uses TRBV14 and TRBJ2-1; D might be TRBD1 (5 bases). CDR1 and CDR2 from the germline V gene are SGHDN and FVKESK. V shed 3 bases and J shed 9 bases, with 18 bases lying between them. CDR3 length equals 15 residues. The CDR3: CASSHSQGRAAEQFF. CDR3 sequence (DNA): TGTGCCAGCAGCCACTCCCAGGGCAGGGCGGCTGAGCAGTTCTTC.

In this sample, this clonotype turned up many times. V usage is TRBV29-1 and J usage is TRBJ2-7; 7 nucleotides agree with TRBD2. The V segment lost 5 bases and the J segment 5 bases; nucleotides outside the gene matches: 12. Germline loops: CDR1 SQVTM, CDR2 ANQGSEA. The CDR3 extends over 14 amino acids. CDR3 region: CSVRTAGDFNEQYF. CDR3 bases: TGCAGCGTTAGGACGGCGGGAGATTTCAACGAGCAGTACTTC.

This clonotype was seen a handful of times. V is TRBV7-2 and J is TRBJ2-1, with TRBD2 matching over 7 bases. The V gene's germline CDR1 is SGHTA and CDR2 FQGNSA. The CDR3 sequence is 15 residues long. Trimming at V came to 0 bases and at J to 2 bases, leaving 1 base not matched to a gene. This chain's CDR3 is CASSLAGRAYNEQFF. In nucleotides, the CDR3 is TGTGCCAGCAGCTTAGCGGGGAGGGCCTACAATGAGCAGTTCTTC.

This clonotype has just a few counts. This chain uses TRBV19 with TRBJ2-1; 12 bases fit TRBD2. The CDR3 extends over 17 amino acids. Germline V gene data show CDR1 as LNHDA and CDR2 as SQIVND (reference sequence). Germline trimming cut 3 bases from V and 3 bases from J; bases unmatched to any gene: 6. DNA for the CDR3: TGTGCCAGTAGTATCCGCCGGACTAGCGGGATCTACAATGAGCAGTTCTTC. It yields the protein CASSIRRTSGIYNEQFF.

The chain employs TRBV7-3 and TRBJ2-3; 7 bases are a match to TRBD2. This CDR3 comprises 14 residues. V trimming: 3 bases; J trimming: 2 bases; junction bases outside the gene matches: 2. CDR1 SGHTA and CDR2 FQGTGA come from the germline V gene. CDR3 bases: TGTGCCAGCAGCTTTGCGGGAGTCACAGATACGCAGTATTTT. It is translated as CASSFAGVTDTQYF. Together with reference TRBV7-3 and TRBJ2-3, the CDR3 gives the full variable domain: GAGVSQTPSNKVTEKGKYVELRCDPISGHTALYWYRQSLGQGPEFLIYFQGTGAADDSGLPNDRFFAVRPEGSVSTLKIQRTERGDSAVYLCASSFAGVTDTQYFGPGTRLTVL.

The CDR3 reads CASSPGRANYGYTF. The CDR3 nucleotides read TGTGCCAGCAGTCCGGGTCGAGCTAACTATGGCTACACCTTC. V is TRBV12-3 or TRBV12-4 and J is TRBJ1-2; unclear D gene. There are 14 residues in the CDR3. V was pared by 5 bases and J by 0 bases, with 10 bases between.

Only a few counts were recorded for this clonotype. This chain links TRBV9 with TRBJ2-1; the match to TRBD2 covers 10 bases. CDR1 is SGDLS, CDR2 YYNGEE, per germline. J gave up 6 bases and V 1 base, and 4 bases lay outside the gene matches. The CDR3 contains 15 residues. CDR3 amino acids: CASSVRLAGANEQFF. The CDR3 region has the DNA TGTGCCAGCAGCGTAAGGCTAGCGGGGGCCAATGAGCAGTTCTTC. Full variable domain (rest looked up from reference TRBV9 and TRBJ2-1): DSGVTQTPKHLITATGQRVTLRCSPRSGDLSVYWYQQSLDQGLQFLIQYYNGEERAKGNILERFSAQQFPDLHSELNLSSLELGDSALYFCASSVRLAGANEQFFGPGTRLTVL.

The table lists this clonotype with many counts. The J gene is TRBJ2-4, the V gene TRBV4-3, with TRBD2 matching 8 bases. The V gene's germline CDR1 is LGHNA and CDR2 YSLEER. The CDR3 extends over 13 amino acids. V shed 0 bases and J 14 bases; nucleotides not matched to a gene: 6. For the CDR3, the DNA is TGCGCCAGCAGCCAAGAAACTAGCGGTTTAGAGTACTTC. It is translated as CASSQETSGLEYF.

The rearrangement uses TRBV5-1 and TRBJ2-7; 12 bases line up with TRBD2. Unmatched junction bases numbered 8, after V lost 3 bases and J lost 7 bases. Germline V gives CDR1 SGHRS, CDR2 YFSETQ. The CDR3 runs 15 residues. This CDR3 reads CASSSRLAGVEEQYF. CDR3 sequence (DNA): TGCGCCAGCAGCTCTAGACTAGCGGGAGTGGAGGAGCAGTACTTC. The entire variable domain, with the rest obtained from reference TRBV5-1 and TRBJ2-7, is as follows: KAGVTQTPRYLIKTRGQQVTLSCSPISGHRSVSWYQQTPGQGLQFLFEYFSETQRNKGNFPGRFSGRQFSNSRSEMNVSTLELGDSALYLCASSSRLAGVEEQYFGPGTRLTVT.

This clonotype was seen a few times. The chain carries TRBV5-6 and TRBJ2-3, with 16 bases identical to TRBD2. Germline V gene lookup returns CDR1 SGHDT and CDR2 YYEEEE. The V gene end was trimmed by 4 bases and the J gene end by 2 bases; junction bases not matched to a gene: 4. The CDR3 is 17 residues long. The DNA for the CDR3 is TGTGCCAGCAGCGGGACTAGCGGGAGGGCCCCCACAGATACGCAGTATTTT. Encoded protein: CASSGTSGRAPTDTQYF.

The chain couples TRBV5-6 to TRBJ1-2; D unresolved. Germline values: CDR1 SGHDT, CDR2 YYEEEE. V was shortened by 1 base and J by 4 bases, with 8 bases between the two germline ends. The CDR3 covers 13 residues. In nucleotides, the CDR3 is TGTGCCAGCAGCTTGTACGGGAGCTATGGCTACACCTTC. Protein sequence: CASSLYGSYGYTF. The variable domain in full, with the rest retrieved from reference TRBV5-6 and TRBJ1-2, is DAGVTQSPTHLIKTRGQQVTLRCSPKSGHDTVSWYQQALGQGPQFIFQYYEEEERQRGNFPDRFSGHQFPNYSSELNVNALLLGDSALYLCASSLYGSYGYTFGSGTRLTVV.

Only a few counts were recorded for this clonotype. One end of the junction is discordant with germline, which a read error may explain. The chain links TRBV7-6 to TRBJ2-5; 8 bases align to TRBD2. Germline V CDR1 and CDR2: SGHVS, FNYEAQ. There are 17 residues in the CDR3. CDR3 coding DNA: TGTGCCAGCAGCTTAGTCGGGACTAGTCCCCAACAAGGGACCCAGTACTTC. It yields the protein CASSLVGTSPQQGTQYF.

The CDR3, as DNA: TGCGCCAGCACCCGGCGGGCCTTTCCCACAGATACGCAGTATTTT. This gives the protein CASTRRAFPTDTQYF. The chain links TRBV4-3 to TRBJ2-3; perhaps TRBD2 as D (5 bases). V gave up 7 bases and J gave up 2 bases, with 16 bases separating them. CDR1 is LGHNA and CDR2 is YSLEER in the germline V gene. The CDR3 length is 15 residues.